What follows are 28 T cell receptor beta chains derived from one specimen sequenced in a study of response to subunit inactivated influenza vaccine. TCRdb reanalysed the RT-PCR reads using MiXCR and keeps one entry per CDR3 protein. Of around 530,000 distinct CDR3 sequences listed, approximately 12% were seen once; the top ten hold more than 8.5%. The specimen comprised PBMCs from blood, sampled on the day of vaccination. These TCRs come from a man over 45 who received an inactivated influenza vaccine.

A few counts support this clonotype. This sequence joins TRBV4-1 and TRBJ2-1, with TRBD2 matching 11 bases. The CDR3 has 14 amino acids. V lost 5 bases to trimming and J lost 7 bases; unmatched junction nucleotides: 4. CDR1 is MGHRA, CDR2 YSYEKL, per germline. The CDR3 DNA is TGCGCCAGCAGCAGGACTAGCGGGTGGAATGAGCAGTTCTTC. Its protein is CASSRTSGWNEQFF.

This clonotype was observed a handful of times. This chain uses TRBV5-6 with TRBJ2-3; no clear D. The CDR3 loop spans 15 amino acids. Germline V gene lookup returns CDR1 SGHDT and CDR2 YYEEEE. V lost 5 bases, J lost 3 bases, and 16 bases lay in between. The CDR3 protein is CASRPDPGRTDTQYF. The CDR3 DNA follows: TGTGCCAGCAGACCCGACCCCGGGCGGACAGATACGCAGTATTTT.

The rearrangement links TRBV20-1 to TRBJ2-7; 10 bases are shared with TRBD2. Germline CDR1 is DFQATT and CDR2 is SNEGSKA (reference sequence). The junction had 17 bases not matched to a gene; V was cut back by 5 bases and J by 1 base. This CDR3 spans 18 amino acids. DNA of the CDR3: TGCAGTGCTTGGACCAACCTAAGCATAGCGGGAGGATCCTACGAGCAGTACTTC. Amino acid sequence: CSAWTNLSIAGGSYEQYF.

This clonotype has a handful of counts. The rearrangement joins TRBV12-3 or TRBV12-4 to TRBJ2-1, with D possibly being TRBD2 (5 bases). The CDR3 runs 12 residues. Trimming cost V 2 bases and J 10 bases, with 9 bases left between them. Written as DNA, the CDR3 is TGTGCCAGCAGTTTACGGGGAATCGAGCAGTTCTTC. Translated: CASSLRGIEQFF.

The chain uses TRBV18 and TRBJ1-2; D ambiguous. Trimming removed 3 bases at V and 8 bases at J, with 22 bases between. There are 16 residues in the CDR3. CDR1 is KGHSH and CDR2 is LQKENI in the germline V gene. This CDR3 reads CASSPTMARAPGGYTF. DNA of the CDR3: TGTGCCAGCTCACCGACAATGGCAAGAGCGCCTGGCGGCTACACCTTC.

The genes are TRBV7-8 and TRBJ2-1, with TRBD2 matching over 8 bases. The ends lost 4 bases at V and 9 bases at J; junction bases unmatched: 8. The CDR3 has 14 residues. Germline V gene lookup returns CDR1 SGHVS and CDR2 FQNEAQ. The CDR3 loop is CASSYLGLAGEQFF. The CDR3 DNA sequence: TGTGCCAGCAGCTACCTGGGCCTAGCGGGTGAGCAGTTCTTC.

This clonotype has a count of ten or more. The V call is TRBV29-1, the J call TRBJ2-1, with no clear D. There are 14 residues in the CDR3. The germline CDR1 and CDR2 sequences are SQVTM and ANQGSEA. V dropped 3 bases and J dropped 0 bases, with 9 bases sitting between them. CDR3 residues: CSVDLTGSYNEQFF. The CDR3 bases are TGCAGCGTTGATCTTACGGGCTCCTACAATGAGCAGTTCTTC.

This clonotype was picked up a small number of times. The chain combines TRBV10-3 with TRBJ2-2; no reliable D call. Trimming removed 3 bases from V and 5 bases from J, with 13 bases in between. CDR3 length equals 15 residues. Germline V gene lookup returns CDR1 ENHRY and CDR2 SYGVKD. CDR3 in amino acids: CAISENQMGTGELFF. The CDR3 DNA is TGTGCCATCAGTGAAAATCAAATGGGAACCGGGGAGCTGTTTTTT.

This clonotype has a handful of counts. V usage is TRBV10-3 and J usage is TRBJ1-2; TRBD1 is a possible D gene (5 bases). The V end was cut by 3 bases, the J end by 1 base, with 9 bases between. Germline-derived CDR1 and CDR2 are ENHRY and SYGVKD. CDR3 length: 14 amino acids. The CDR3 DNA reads TGTGCCATCAGTGATGGGGGGGATAACTATGGCTACACCTTC. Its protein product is CAISDGGDNYGYTF.

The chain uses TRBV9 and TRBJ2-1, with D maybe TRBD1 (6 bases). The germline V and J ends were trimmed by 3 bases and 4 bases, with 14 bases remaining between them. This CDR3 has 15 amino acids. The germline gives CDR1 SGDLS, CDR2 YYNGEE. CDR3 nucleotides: TGTGCCAGCAGCGGAGGGGACACTCGGTACAATGAGCAGTTCTTC. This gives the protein CASSGGDTRYNEQFF.

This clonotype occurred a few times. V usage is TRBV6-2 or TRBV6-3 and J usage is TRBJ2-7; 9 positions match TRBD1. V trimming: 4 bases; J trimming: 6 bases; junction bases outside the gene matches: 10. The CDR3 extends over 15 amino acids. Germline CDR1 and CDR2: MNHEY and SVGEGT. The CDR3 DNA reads TGTGCCAGCAGTTTCACCTGGACAGGGGCGGTCGAGCAGTACTTC. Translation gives CASSFTWTGAVEQYF.

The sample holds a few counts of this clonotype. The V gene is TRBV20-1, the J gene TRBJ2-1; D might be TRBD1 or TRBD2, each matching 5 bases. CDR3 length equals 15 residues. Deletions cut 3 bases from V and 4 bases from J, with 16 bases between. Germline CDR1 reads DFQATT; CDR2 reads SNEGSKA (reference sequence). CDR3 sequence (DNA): TGCAGTGCTAGTATCCCGGGACGACCTTACAATGAGCAGTTCTTC. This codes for CSASIPGRPYNEQFF.

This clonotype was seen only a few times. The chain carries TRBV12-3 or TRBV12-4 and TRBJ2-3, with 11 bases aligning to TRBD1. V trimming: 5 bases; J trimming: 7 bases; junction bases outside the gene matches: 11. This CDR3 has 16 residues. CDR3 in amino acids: CASSQTPGQGGYTQYF. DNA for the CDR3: TGTGCCAGCAGTCAAACTCCGGGACAGGGGGGATATACGCAGTATTTT.

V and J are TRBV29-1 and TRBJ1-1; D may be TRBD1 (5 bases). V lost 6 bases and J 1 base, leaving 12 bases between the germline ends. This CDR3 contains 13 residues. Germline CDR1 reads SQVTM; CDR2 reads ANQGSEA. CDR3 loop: CSVGGGGNTEAFF. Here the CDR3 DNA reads TGCAGCGTGGGGGGTGGCGGGAACACTGAAGCTTTCTTT.

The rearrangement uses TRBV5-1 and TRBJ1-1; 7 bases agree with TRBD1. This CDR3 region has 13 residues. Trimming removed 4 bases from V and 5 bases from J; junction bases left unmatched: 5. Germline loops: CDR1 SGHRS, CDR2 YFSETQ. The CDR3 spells CASSRDSRTEAFF. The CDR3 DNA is TGCGCCAGCAGCCGGGACAGTCGGACTGAAGCTTTCTTT.

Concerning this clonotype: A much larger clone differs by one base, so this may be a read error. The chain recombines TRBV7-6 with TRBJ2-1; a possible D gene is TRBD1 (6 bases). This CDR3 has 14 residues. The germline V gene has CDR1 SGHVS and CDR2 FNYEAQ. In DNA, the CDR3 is TGTGCCAGCAGCAATGGGGGACACTACTATGAGCAGTTCTTC. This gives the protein CASSNGGHYYEQFF.

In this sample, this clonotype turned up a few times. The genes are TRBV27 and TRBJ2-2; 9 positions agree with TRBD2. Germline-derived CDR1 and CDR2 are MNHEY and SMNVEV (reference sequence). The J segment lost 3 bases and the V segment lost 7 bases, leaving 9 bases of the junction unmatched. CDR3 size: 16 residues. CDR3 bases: TGTGCCAGCACCTATGGCGGGAGGGCCCACACCGGGGAGCTGTTTTTT. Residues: CASTYGGRAHTGELFF.

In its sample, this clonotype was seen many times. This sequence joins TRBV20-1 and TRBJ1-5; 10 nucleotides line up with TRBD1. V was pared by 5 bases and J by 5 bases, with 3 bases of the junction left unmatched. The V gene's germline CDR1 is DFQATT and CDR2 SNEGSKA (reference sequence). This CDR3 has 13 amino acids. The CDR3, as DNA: TGCAGTGCTGCCGGGACAGGGGATCAGCCCCAGCATTTT. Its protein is CSAAGTGDQPQHF.

The CDR3 region has the DNA TGTGCCAGCAGTGTTAGGAGCTACGAGCAGTACTTC. Amino acid sequence: CASSVRSYEQYF. The chain has TRBV28 and TRBJ2-7; D remains ambiguous. Germline loops: CDR1 MDHEN, CDR2 SYDVKM. This CDR3 comprises 12 residues. With 5 bases removed from V and 3 bases from J, the gap between germline ends came to 8 bases.

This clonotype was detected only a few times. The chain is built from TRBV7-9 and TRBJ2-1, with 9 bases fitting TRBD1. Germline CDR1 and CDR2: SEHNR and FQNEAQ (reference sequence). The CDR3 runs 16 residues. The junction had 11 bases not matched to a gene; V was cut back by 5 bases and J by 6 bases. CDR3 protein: CASSPPGQGLFNEQFF. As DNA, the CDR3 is TGTGCCAGCAGCCCGCCTGGACAGGGGTTATTCAATGAGCAGTTCTTC.

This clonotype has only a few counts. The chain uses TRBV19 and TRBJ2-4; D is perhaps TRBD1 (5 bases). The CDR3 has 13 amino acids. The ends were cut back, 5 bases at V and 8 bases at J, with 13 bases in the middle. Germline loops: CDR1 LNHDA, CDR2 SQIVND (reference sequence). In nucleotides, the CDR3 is TGTGCCAGTAGTGAAAGGGGTTTGGACATTCAGTACTTC. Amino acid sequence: CASSERGLDIQYF. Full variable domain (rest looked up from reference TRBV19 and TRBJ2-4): DGGITQSPKYLFRKEGQNVTLSCEQNLNHDAMYWYRQDPGQGLRLIYYSQIVNDFQKGDIAEGYSVSREKKESFPLTVTSAQKNPTAFYLCASSERGLDIQYFGAGTRLSVL.

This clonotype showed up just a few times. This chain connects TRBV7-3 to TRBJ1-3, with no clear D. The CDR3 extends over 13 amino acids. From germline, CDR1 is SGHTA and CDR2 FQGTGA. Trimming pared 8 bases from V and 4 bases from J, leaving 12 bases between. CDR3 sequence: CASSASRGNTIYF. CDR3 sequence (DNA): TGTGCCAGCTCAGCCTCGAGGGGAAACACCATATATTTT. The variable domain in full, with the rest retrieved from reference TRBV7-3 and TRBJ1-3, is GAGVSQTPSNKVTEKGKYVELRCDPISGHTALYWYRQSLGQGPEFLIYFQGTGAADDSGLPNDRFFAVRPEGSVSTLKIQRTERGDSAVYLCASSASRGNTIYFGEGSWLTVV.

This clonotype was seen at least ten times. The CDR3 sequence is CASSLSRLSSYNEQFF. CDR3 sequence (DNA): TGTGCCAGCAGCTTGTCTAGACTGAGCTCCTACAATGAGCAGTTCTTC. The genes are TRBV11-1 and TRBJ2-1; D unresolved. Germline V gives CDR1 SGHAT, CDR2 FQDESV (reference sequence). The CDR3 has 16 amino acids. V dropped 3 bases and J dropped 0 bases, with 12 bases sitting between them.

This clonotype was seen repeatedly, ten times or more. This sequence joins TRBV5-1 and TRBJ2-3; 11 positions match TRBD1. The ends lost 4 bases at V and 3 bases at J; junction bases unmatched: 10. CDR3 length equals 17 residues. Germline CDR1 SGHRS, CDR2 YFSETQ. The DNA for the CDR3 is TGCGCCAGCAGCACTCGGACAGGGGGCTCCGGGACAGATACGCAGTATTTT. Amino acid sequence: CASSTRTGGSGTDTQYF.

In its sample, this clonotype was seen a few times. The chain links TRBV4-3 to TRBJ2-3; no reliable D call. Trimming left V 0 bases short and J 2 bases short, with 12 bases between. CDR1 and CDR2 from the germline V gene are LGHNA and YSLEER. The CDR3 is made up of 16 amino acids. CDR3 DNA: TGCGCCAGCAGCCAAGATTTGTACAGACACACAGATACGCAGTATTTT. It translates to CASSQDLYRHTDTQYF.

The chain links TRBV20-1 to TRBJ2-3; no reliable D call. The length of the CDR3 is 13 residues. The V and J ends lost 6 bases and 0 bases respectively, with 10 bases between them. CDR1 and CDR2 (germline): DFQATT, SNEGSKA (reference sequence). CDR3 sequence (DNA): TGCAGTGCGGGGATACCTAGCACAGATACGCAGTATTTT. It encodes CSAGIPSTDTQYF.

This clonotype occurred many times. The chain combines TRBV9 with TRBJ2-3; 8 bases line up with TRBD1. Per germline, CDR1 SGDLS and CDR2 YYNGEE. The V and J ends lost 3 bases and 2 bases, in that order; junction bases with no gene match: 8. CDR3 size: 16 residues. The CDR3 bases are TGTGCCAGCAGCGGGGAGACAGGGGCCCACACAGATACGCAGTATTTT. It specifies CASSGETGAHTDTQYF.

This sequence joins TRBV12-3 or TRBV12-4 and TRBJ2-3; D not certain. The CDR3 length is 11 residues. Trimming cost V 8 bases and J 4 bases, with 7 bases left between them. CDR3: CASGRSDTQYF. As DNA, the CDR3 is TGTGCCAGCGGGCGCTCAGATACGCAGTATTTT.